The text below deals with one T cell receptor (beta chain). Its specificity is not known. The sample originates from a study of cytomegalovirus exposure and HLA in healthy donors. General observations from the study: Serostatus for CMV was the only available immune exposure information. Segments of the TCR beta V type were, in most cases, productive about 87% or about 30% of the time in an earlier analysis. Sequencing artifact likely explains a cluster of highly shared sequence variants.

This PCR relied on a set of 60 Vbeta primers and 13 Jbeta primers. Repertoires were generated with immunoSEQ multiplex PCR, while TCRdb's copy carries only in-frame clones and drops some. The sample includes some 78,000 clones, under 90% of them seen just once. Sequenced input: PBMCs. The clonotype comes from a man in his forties or fifties in good health and CMV-seropositive.

CDR3: CSAGLAGGVQETQYF. The CDR3 DNA follows: TGCAGCGCGGGACTAGCGGGAGGCGTCCAAGAGACCCAGTACTTC. The V gene is TRBV29-1, the J gene TRBJ2-5, with 15 bases that match TRBD2. Germline V CDR1 and CDR2: SQVTM, ANQGSEA. V was clipped by 7 bases and J by 1 base; unmatched bases: 4. The CDR3 runs 15 residues. Full variable domain (remainder filled in from reference TRBV29-1 and TRBJ2-5): SAVISQKPSRDICQRGTSLTIQCQVDSQVTMMFWYRQQPGQSLTLIATANQGSEATYESGFVIDKFPISRPNLTFSTLTVSNMSPEDSSIYLCSAGLAGGVQETQYFGPGTRLLVL.